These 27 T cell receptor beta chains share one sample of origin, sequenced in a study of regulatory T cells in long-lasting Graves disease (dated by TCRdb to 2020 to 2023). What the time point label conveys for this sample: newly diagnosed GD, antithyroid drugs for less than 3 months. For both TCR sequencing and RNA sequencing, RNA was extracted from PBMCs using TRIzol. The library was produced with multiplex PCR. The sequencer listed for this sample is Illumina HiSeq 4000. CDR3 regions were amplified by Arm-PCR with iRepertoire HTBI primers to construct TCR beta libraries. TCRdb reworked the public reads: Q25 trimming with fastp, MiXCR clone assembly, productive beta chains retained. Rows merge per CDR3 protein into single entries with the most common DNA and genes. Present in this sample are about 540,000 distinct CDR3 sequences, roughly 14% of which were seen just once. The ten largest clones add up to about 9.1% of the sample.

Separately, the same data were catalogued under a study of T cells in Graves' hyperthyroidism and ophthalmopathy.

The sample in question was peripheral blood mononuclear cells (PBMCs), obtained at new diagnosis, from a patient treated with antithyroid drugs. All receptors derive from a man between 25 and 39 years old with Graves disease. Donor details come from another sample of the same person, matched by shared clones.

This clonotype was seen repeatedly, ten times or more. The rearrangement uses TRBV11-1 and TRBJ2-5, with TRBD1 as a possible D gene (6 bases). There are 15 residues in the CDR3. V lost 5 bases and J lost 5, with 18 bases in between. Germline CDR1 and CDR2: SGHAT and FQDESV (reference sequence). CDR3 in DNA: TGTGCCAGCAGCCCTTTAACAGGGCAGGGGGAGACCCAGTACTTC. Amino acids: CASSPLTGQGETQYF.

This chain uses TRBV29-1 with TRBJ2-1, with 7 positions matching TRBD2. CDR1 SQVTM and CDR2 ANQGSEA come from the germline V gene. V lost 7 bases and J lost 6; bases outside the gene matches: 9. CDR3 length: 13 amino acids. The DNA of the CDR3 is TGCAGCGACGGGTGGGGGGGGGGCAATGAGCAGTTCTTC. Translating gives CSDGWGGGNEQFF.

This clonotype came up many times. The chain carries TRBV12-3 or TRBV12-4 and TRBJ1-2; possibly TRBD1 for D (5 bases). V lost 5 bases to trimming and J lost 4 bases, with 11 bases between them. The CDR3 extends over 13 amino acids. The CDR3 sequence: CASSRSGSYGYTF. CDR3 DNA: TGTGCCAGCAGTCGGTCAGGGAGCTATGGCTACACCTTC.

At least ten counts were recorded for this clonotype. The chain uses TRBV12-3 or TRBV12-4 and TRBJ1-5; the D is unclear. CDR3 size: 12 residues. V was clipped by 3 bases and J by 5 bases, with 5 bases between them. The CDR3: CASSFYDQPQHF. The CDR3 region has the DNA TGTGCCAGCAGTTTCTACGATCAGCCCCAGCATTTT.

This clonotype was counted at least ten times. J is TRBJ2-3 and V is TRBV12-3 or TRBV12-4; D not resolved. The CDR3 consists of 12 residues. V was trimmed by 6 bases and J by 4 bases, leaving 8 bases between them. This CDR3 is CASSQSADTQYF. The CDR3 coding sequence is TGTGCCAGCAGCCAGTCAGCAGATACGCAGTATTTT.

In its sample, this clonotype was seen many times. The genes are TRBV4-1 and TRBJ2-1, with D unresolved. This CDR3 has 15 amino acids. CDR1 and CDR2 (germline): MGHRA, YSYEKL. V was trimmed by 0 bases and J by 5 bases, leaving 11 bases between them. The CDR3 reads CASSQEDRIDNEQFF. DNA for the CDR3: TGCGCCAGCAGCCAAGAAGACCGGATCGACAATGAGCAGTTCTTC.

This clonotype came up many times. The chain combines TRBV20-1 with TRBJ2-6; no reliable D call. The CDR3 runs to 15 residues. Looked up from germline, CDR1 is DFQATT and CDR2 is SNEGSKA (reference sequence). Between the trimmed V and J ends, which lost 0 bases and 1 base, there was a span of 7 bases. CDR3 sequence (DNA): TGCAGTGCTAGAGATGAGGTTTCTGGGGCCAACGTCCTGACTTTC. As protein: CSARDEVSGANVLTF.

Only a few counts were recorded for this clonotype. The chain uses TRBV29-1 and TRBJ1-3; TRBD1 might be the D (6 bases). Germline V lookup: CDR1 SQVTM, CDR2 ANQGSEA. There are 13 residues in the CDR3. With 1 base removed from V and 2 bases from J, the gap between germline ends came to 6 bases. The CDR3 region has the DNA TGCAGCGTTGAAGCAGGGGCTGGAAACACCATATATTTT. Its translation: CSVEAGAGNTIYF.

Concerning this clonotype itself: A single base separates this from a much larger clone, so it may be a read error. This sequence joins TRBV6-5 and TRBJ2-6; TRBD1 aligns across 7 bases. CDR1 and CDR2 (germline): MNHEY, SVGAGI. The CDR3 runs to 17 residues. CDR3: CASGYLAGGSGANVLTF. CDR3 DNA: TGTGCCAGCGGTTACTTGGCAGGGGGCTCTGGGGCCAACGTCCTGACTTTC.

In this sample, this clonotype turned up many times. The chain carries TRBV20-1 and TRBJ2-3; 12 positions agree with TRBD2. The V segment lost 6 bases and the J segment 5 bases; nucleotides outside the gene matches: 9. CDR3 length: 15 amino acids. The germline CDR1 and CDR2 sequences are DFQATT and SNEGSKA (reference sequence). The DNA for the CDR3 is TGCAGTGCAACTCTAGCGGGAGGGCCTGGAGATACGCAGTATTTT. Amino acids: CSATLAGGPGDTQYF.

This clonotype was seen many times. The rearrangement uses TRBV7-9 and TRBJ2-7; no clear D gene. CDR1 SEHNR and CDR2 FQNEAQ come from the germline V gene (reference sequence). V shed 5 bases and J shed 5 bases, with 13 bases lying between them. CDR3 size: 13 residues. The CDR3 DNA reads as TGTGCCAGCAGCAATAGGGCCGCCCACGAGCAGTACTTC. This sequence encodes CASSNRAAHEQYF.

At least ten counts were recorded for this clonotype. The CDR3 loop reads CASSEQGAGANVLTF. CDR3 in DNA: TGTGCCAGCAGTGAACAGGGGGCTGGGGCCAACGTCCTGACTTTC. This chain joins TRBV6-2 or TRBV6-3 and TRBJ2-6, with 8 bases identical to TRBD1. Germline CDR1 reads MNHEY; CDR2 reads SVGEGT. V trimming: 5 bases; J trimming: 2 bases; junction bases outside the gene matches: 2. The CDR3 contains 15 residues.

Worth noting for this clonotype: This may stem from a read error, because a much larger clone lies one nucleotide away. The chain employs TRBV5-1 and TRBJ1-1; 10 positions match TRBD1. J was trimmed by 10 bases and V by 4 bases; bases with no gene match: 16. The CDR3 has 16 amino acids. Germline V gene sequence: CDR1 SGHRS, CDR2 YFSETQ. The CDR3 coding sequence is TGCGCCAGCAGCCTACAGGGCGGGACAGGGGTGGCGGTAGCTTTCTTT. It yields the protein CASSLQGGTGVAVAFF.

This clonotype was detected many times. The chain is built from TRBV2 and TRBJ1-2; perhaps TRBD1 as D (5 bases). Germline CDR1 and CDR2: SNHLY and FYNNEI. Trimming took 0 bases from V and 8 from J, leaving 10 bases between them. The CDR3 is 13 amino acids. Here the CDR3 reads CASSEAWGDGYTF. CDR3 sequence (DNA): TGTGCCAGCAGTGAAGCTTGGGGCGACGGCTACACCTTC. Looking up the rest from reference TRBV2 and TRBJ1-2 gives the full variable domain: EPEVTQTPSHQVTQMGQEVILRCVPISNHLYFYWYRQILGQKVEFLVSFYNNEISEKSEIFDDQFSVERPDGSNFTLKIRSTKLEDSAMYFCASSEAWGDGYTFGSGTRLTVV.

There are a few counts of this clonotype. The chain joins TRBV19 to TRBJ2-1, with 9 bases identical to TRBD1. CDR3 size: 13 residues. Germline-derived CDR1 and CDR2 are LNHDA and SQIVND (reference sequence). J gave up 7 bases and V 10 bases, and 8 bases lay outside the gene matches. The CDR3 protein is CATKTGGRNEQFF. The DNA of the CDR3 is TGTGCCACTAAAACAGGGGGCAGGAATGAGCAGTTCTTC.

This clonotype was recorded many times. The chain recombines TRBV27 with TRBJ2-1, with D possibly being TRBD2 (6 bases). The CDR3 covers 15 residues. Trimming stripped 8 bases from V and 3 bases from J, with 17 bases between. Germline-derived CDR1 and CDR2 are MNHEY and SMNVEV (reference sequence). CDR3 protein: CASQPGQGGYNEQFF. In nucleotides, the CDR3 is TGTGCCAGCCAACCGGGGCAGGGAGGCTACAATGAGCAGTTCTTC.

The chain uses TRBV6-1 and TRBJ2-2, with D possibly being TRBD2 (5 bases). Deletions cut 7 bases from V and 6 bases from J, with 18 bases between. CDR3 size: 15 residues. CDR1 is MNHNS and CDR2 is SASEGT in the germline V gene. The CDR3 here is CASNRDLSRPGELFF. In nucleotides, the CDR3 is TGTGCCAGCAATCGGGATCTCTCTCGTCCCGGGGAGCTGTTTTTT.

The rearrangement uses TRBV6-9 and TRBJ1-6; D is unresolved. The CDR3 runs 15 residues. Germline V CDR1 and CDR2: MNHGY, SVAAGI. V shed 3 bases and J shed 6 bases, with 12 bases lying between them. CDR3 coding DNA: TGTGCCAGCAGTTACAACGGGTTCCTTAATTCACCCCTCCACTTT. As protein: CASSYNGFLNSPLHF.

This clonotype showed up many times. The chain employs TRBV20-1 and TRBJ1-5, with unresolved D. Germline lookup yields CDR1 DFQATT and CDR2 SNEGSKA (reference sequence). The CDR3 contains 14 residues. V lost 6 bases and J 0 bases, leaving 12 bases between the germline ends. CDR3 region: CSASTGYSNQPQHF. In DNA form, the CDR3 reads TGCAGTGCCAGCACGGGGTATAGCAATCAGCCCCAGCATTTT.

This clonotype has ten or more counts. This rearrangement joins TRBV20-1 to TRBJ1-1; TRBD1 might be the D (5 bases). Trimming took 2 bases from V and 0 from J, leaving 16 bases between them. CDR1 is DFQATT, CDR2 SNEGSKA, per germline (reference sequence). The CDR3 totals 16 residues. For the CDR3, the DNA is TGCAGTGCTAGAAACAGGACATTAGGTCTGAACACTGAAGCTTTCTTT. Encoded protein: CSARNRTLGLNTEAFF.

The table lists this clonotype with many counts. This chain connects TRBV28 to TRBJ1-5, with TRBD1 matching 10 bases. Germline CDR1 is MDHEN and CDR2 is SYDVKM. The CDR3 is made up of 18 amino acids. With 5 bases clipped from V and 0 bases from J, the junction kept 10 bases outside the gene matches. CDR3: CASSGPGTGVNSNQPQHF. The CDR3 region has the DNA TGTGCCAGCAGTGGACCCGGGACAGGGGTAAATAGCAATCAGCCCCAGCATTTT.

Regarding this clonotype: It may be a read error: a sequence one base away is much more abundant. Here the CDR3 DNA reads TGTGCCAGCAGCGCCTCCGCGGGACAGGGCTACGGGCAGTACTTC. Its translation is CASSASAGQGYGQYF. The chain employs TRBV9 and TRBJ2-7; 9 positions match TRBD1. The CDR3 sequence is 15 residues long. From germline, CDR1 is SGDLS and CDR2 YYNGEE. The full variable domain, in which reference TRBV9 and TRBJ2-7 provide the parts outside the CDR3, is DSGVTQTPKHLITATGQRVTLRCSPRSGDLSVYWYQQSLDQGLQFLIQYYNGEERAKGNILERFSAQQFPDLHSELNLSSLELGDSALYFCASSASAGQGYGQYFGPGTRLTVT.

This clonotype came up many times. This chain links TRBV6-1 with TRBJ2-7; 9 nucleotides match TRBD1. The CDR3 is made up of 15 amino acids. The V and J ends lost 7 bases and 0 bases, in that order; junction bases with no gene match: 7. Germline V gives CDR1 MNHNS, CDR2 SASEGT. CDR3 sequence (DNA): TGTGCCAGCACTACCCGGGACAGGGTCTCCTACGAGCAGTACTTC. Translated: CASTTRDRVSYEQYF.

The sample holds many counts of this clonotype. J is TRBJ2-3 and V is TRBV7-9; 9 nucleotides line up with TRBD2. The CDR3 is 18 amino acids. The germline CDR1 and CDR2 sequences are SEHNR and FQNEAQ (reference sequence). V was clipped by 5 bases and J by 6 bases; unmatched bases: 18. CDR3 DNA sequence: TGTGCCAGCAGCCCATATACGGGTCTAGCGGGAAGAGTGGATACGCAGTATTTT. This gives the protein CASSPYTGLAGRVDTQYF.

CDR3 DNA: TGCGCCAGCACCCCAGGGGGCCTAGCGGGAGTGAACACCGGGGAGCTGTTTTTT. Its translation is CASTPGGLAGVNTGELFF. The chain carries TRBV10-1 and TRBJ2-2, with 10 bases matching TRBD2. The CDR3 runs 18 residues. The trim removed 7 bases at V and 1 base at J, leaving 12 bases unmatched. The germline gives CDR1 WNHNN, CDR2 SYGVQD (reference sequence).

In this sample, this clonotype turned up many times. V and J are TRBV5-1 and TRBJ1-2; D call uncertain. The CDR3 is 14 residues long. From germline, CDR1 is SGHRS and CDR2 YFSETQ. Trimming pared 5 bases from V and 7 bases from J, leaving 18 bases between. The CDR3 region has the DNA TGCGCCAGCAGGGACGCCGGGTTGTGGTCTGGCTACACCTTC. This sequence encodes CASRDAGLWSGYTF.

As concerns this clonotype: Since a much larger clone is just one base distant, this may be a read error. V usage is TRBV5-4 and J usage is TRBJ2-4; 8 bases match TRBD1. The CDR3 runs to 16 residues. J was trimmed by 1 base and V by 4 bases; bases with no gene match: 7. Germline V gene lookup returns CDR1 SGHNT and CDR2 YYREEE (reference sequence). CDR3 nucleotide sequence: TGTGCCAGCAGCGGCTTTCGACAGGGGGCCAAAAACATTCAGTACTTC. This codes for CASSGFRQGAKNIQYF.